Detailed here is one T cell receptor beta chain. This sample is part of a study of OX40 agonist ivuxolimab in advanced cancers. Turning to the study itself: In this cohort, patients received ivuxolimab, an agonistic anti-OX40 (CD134) antibody. Patients with hepatocellular carcinoma, melanoma, renal cell or head and neck cancer made up the dose-escalation patients.

TCRdb's copy holds only in-frame clones and misses some; the assay was immunoSEQ multiplex PCR. The sample yields around 35,000 clones, 85% seen once. The CDR3 runs to 14 residues. Germline CDR1 is SGHAT and CDR2 is FQDESV (reference sequence). V lost 3 bases, J lost 2 bases, and 10 bases lay in between. The chain uses TRBV11-1 and TRBJ2-5; D gene unclear. Specimen: CD4+ or CD8+ T cells sorted from blood, collected in a trial of the OX40 agonist ivuxolimab. The sequence derives from an adult with an advanced solid tumor such as melanoma, head and neck, liver or kidney cancer. Here the CDR3 reads CASSFSTGQETQYF. DNA of the CDR3: TGTGCCAGCAGCTTTTCCACGGGTCAAGAGACCCAGTACTTC.